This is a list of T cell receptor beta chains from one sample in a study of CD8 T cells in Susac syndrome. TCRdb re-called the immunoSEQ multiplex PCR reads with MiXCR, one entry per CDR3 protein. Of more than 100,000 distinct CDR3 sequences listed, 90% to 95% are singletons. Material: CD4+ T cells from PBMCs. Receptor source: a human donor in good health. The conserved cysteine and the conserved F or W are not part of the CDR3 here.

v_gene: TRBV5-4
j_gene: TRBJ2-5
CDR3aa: ASNRAGETQY

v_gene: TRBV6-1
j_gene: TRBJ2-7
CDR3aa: ASTPRGGRVAYEQY

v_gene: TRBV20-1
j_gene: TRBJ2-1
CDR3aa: SARGRGAYDEQF

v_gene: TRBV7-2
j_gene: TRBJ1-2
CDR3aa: ASSLAAAGGGYGYT

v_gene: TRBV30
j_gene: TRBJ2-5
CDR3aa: AWSVPGGPQETQY

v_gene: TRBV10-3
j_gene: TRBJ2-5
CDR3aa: AISDFSGVGETQY

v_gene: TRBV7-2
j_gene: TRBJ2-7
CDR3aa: ASSFRLGGPYEQY

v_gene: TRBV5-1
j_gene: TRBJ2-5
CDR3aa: ASSGNSGGETQY

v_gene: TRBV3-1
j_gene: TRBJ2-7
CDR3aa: ASSQVRSVEQY

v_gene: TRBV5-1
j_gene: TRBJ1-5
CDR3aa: ASSLEDPLTQPQH

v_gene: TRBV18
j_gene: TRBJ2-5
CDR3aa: ASSPNFGGTKETQY

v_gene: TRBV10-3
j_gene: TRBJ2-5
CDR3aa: AISLGTSGIQETQY

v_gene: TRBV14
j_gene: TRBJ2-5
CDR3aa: ASSQGIQETQY

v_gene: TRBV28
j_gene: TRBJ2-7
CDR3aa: ASSLPTSGITYEQY

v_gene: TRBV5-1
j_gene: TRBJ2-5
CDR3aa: ASSFGQGLAGERETQY

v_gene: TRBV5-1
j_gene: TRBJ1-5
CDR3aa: ASSLVGGEQPQH

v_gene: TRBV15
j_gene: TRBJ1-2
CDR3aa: ATSRDLVGNYGYT

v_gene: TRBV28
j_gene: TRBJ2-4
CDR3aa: ASSAGGGGRQGIQY

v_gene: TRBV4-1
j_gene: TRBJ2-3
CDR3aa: ASSRRPSGSPPDTQY

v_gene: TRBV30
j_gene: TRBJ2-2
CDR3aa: AWSQLAGNTGELF

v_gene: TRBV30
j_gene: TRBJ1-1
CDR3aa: AWCSQTGMAEAF

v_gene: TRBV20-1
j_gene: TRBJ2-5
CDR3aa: SAREPGETQY